The 20 T cell receptor beta chains below all came from one sample that was sequenced in a study of blood T cells in healthy people across ages. A second about 6 to 12 cycle PCR used barcoded and J-beta primers. From the 5' RACE reads, TCRdb called clonotypes with MiXCR, one entry per CDR3 protein. The sample includes approximately 800,000 distinct CDR3 sequences, roughly 56% of them seen just once. Input material: blood. Receptors originate from a man in his forties or fifties in good health.

This clonotype was counted only a few times. The chain couples TRBV7-6 to TRBJ2-3, with 11 positions matching TRBD2. Germline V gene data show CDR1 as SGHVS and CDR2 as FNYEAQ. This CDR3 comprises 16 residues. Trimming at V came to 1 base and at J to 5 bases, leaving 5 bases not matched to a gene. CDR3 region: CASSLELAGGQDTQYF. The CDR3 nucleotides read TGTGCCAGCAGCTTAGAGTTAGCGGGGGGGCAAGATACGCAGTATTTT.

This chain connects TRBV4-2 to TRBJ2-4; TRBD2 aligns across 11 bases. The J call is doubtful: the DNA matches TRBJ2-7 better. This CDR3 is built from 17 residues. Germline CDR1 is LGHNA and CDR2 is YNFKEQ. CDR3 in amino acids: CASSQDAGTSGGYEQYF. The CDR3 DNA sequence: TGTGCCAGCAGCCAAGATGCCGGGACTAGCGGAGGCTACGAGCAGTACTTC.

The gene calls are TRBV29-1 and TRBJ1-1, with D unresolved. Germline-derived CDR1 and CDR2 are SQVTM and ANQGSEA. CDR3 length equals 14 residues. The CDR3 nucleotides are TGCAGTGCCGTCGCGGGCTGGGGGAACACTGAAGCTTTCTTT. This sequence encodes CSAVAGWGNTEAFF.

CDR3 region: CASSVSQGAGQPQHF. In DNA, the CDR3 is TGTGCCAGCAGCGTGTCACAGGGGGCAGGTCAGCCCCAGCATTTT. The chain couples TRBV9 to TRBJ1-5; 9 nucleotides line up with TRBD1. J was trimmed by 6 bases and V by 2 bases; bases with no gene match: 6. Germline V gives CDR1 SGDLS, CDR2 YYNGEE. CDR3 length equals 15 residues.

This rearrangement joins TRBV20-1 to TRBJ2-5, with 8 nucleotides matching TRBD2. The length of the CDR3 is 14 residues. Per the germline V gene, CDR1 is DFQATT and CDR2 is SNEGSKA (reference sequence). V dropped 3 bases and J dropped 4; count of bases not matched to a gene: 7. The CDR3: CSARNLAGLETQYF. The CDR3 DNA is TGCAGTGCTAGGAATCTAGCGGGCCTAGAGACCCAGTACTTC.

This clonotype was detected a few times. The chain combines TRBV7-9 with TRBJ2-7; tentatively, D is TRBD1 (6 bases). Germline values: CDR1 SEHNR, CDR2 FQNEAQ (reference sequence). The CDR3 runs 18 residues. The germline V and J ends were trimmed by 5 bases and 1 base, with 24 bases remaining between them. CDR3: CASSKEVRPRQDSYEQYF. CDR3 nucleotide sequence: TGTGCCAGCAGCAAGGAGGTACGACCAAGACAGGATTCCTACGAGCAGTACTTC.

A few counts support this clonotype. The CDR3 reads CSAKPPGQGAFF. CDR3 DNA sequence: TGCAGTGCAAAGCCTCCGGGACAGGGAGCTTTCTTT. V usage is TRBV20-1 and J usage is TRBJ1-1, with 9 bases aligning to TRBD1. Germline CDR1 DFQATT, CDR2 SNEGSKA (reference sequence). This CDR3 is built from 12 residues. Trimming took 6 bases from V and 10 from J; bases not matched to a gene: 9.

J is TRBJ2-4 and V is TRBV2; D tentatively reads TRBD1 or TRBD2 (5 bases each). Germline values: CDR1 SNHLY, CDR2 FYNNEI. V lost 7 bases to trimming and J lost 13 bases, with 14 bases between them. The CDR3 extends over 11 amino acids. This chain's CDR3 is CASTWGFDQYF. The CDR3 DNA is TGTGCCAGCACCTGGGGGTTCGACCAGTACTTC.

The chain has TRBV24-1 and TRBJ2-4; TRBD2 agrees at 9 bases. The J call could be wrong; TRBJ2-7 is a better fit for the DNA end. Germline CDR1 and CDR2: KGHDR and SFDVKD. The CDR3 length is 16 residues. The CDR3 region has the DNA TGTGCCACCAGTGATCCGAATAGCGGGAGAGGGTACGAGCAGTACTTC. Protein sequence: CATSDPNSGRGYEQYF.

The rearrangement uses TRBV28 and TRBJ1-2, with D possibly matching TRBD1 (6 bases). The V end lost 7 bases, the J end lost 4 bases, and 22 bases lay between the germline ends. The CDR3 has 16 residues. In germline, CDR1 is MDHEN, CDR2 SYDVKM. CDR3 coding DNA: TGTGCCAGCACCACTCGCAAAAGGGGGGGGAGCTATGGCTACACCTTC. Protein: CASTTRKRGGSYGYTF.

The DNA of the CDR3 is TGCAGTGCTACCAGGGACTCCTACAATGAGCAGTTCTTC. Protein: CSATRDSYNEQFF. J is TRBJ2-1 and V is TRBV20-1; possible D gene TRBD1, 5 bases. CDR1 is DFQATT, CDR2 SNEGSKA, per germline (reference sequence). This CDR3 has 13 residues. Deletions cut 4 bases from V and 0 bases from J, with 7 bases between.

The chain joins TRBV4-1 to TRBJ1-2; TRBD1 agrees at 7 bases. The CDR3 extends over 16 amino acids. Germline V CDR1 and CDR2: MGHRA, YSYEKL. J was trimmed by 3 bases and V by 4 bases; bases with no gene match: 11. This chain's CDR3 is CASSRTLTGIYYGYTF. The CDR3 DNA sequence: TGCGCCAGCAGCCGAACATTGACAGGGATCTACTATGGCTACACCTTC.

J is TRBJ2-7 and V is TRBV20-1; 10 nucleotides match TRBD2. The V and J ends lost 0 bases and 5 bases, in that order; junction bases with no gene match: 10. The CDR3 extends over 16 amino acids. Germline V gene sequence: CDR1 DFQATT, CDR2 SNEGSKA (reference sequence). The CDR3 reads CSARELLLAGLNEQYF. Written as DNA, the CDR3 is TGCAGTGCTAGAGAACTCCTACTAGCGGGATTAAACGAGCAGTACTTC.

This clonotype was counted once. The chain has TRBV7-2 and TRBJ1-2, with D unclear. The CDR3 is made up of 14 amino acids. Germline loops: CDR1 SGHTA, CDR2 FQGNSA. The V end was cut by 5 bases, the J end by 7 bases, with 17 bases between. CDR3 DNA: TGTGCCAGCAGCCCCGCTGGCTTATCGGGTGGCTACACCTTC. Protein sequence: CASSPAGLSGGYTF.

This clonotype has more than one count but fewer than ten. This chain uses TRBV11-2 with TRBJ2-1; 7 bases line up with TRBD2. With V trimmed by 3 bases and J by 10 bases, 0 bases remained unmatched. The CDR3 consists of 11 residues. Germline-derived CDR1 and CDR2 are SGHAT and FQNNGV. CDR3 amino acids: CASSLGLEQFF. The CDR3 DNA reads as TGTGCCAGCAGCTTGGGACTAGAGCAGTTCTTC.

This clonotype was counted between two and nine times. V usage is TRBV5-1 and J usage is TRBJ2-2, with 7 bases matching TRBD2. Looked up from germline, CDR1 is SGHRS and CDR2 is YFSETQ. CDR3 size: 16 residues. The trim removed 0 bases at V and 0 bases at J, leaving 2 bases unmatched. CDR3 amino acids: CASSLDLAANTGELFF. CDR3 sequence (DNA): TGCGCCAGCAGCTTGGATCTAGCGGCGAACACCGGGGAGCTGTTTTTT.

The V gene is TRBV15, the J gene TRBJ2-1, with 8 nucleotides matching TRBD2. V lost 0 bases, J lost 8 bases, and 6 bases stayed unmatched. Per germline, CDR1 LNHNV and CDR2 YYDKDF (reference sequence). The CDR3 runs to 15 residues. The CDR3 coding sequence is TGTGCCACCAGCAGAGATGGGACTAGTGGTGATGAGCAGTTCTTC. The encoded protein is CATSRDGTSGDEQFF.

The gene calls are TRBV29-1 and TRBJ2-1, with D possibly matching TRBD1 (6 bases). This CDR3 is 15 amino acids long. CDR1 is SQVTM and CDR2 is ANQGSEA in the germline V gene. V was cut by 0 bases and J by 6 bases, with 15 bases left in between. The CDR3 sequence is CSVEEGASRCNEQFF. The DNA for the CDR3 is TGCAGCGTTGAAGAGGGGGCTAGCAGATGCAATGAGCAGTTCTTC.

J is TRBJ2-7 and V is TRBV4-1; TRBD1 matches at 10 bases. CDR3 length: 16 amino acids. Losses at the gene ends were 4 bases for V and 6 bases for J; bases not matched to a gene: 12. In germline, CDR1 is MGHRA, CDR2 YSYEKL. Here the CDR3 DNA reads TGCGCCAGCAGCCCCGAAGCAGGACAGGGGGGGTTCGAGCAGTACTTC. Encoded protein: CASSPEAGQGGFEQYF.

The chain has TRBV9 and TRBJ2-7; 8 bases line up with TRBD1. Germline assignment: CDR1 SGDLS and CDR2 YYNGEE. With V trimmed by 4 bases and J by 1 base, 7 bases remained unmatched. This CDR3 is built from 15 residues. The CDR3 protein is CASSTGTGLSYEQYF. CDR3 DNA sequence: TGTGCCAGCAGCACAGGGACAGGCTTGTCCTACGAGCAGTACTTC.